Below, 23 T cell receptor beta chains from the same sample are listed, as sequenced in a study of CD8 T cells in Susac syndrome (dated by TCRdb to between 2018 and 2020). Libraries came from the immunoSEQ multiplex PCR assay. RNA was extracted with the RNeasy kit and roughly 0.45 to 1 ug was reverse transcribed using random hexamers. In-frame beta chains were kept once TCRdb had trimmed the public reads at Q25 with fastp and called clones with MiXCR. Each record represents a unique CDR3 protein, reported with the most common genes and DNA among its rows. The table for this sample lists some 190,000 distinct CDR3 sequences; about 95% of them were counted only once. Over 0.08% of the sample belongs to the ten largest clones. The source material was CD4+ T cells from PBMCs. Every receptor here comes from a human donor in good health.

The V gene is TRBV7-9, the J gene TRBJ1-5; D is unresolved. Trimming pared 5 bases from V and 3 bases from J, leaving 11 bases between. The V gene's germline CDR1 is SEHNR and CDR2 FQNEAQ (reference sequence). This CDR3 has 14 residues. In DNA, the CDR3 is TGTGCCAGCAGCCCCGGACGGATCAATCAGCCCCAGCATTTT. It codes for CASSPGRINQPQHF. Combining the CDR3 with reference TRBV7-9 and TRBJ1-5 gives the whole variable domain DTGVSQNPRHKITKRGQNVTFRCDPISEHNRLYWYRQTLGQGPEFLTYFQNEAQLEKSRLLSDRFSAERPKGSFSTLEIQRTEQGDSAMYLCASSPGRINQPQHFGDGTRLSIL.

CDR3 nucleotides: TGTGCCAGCAGCTTAGAAACAGTGGCAGATACGCAGTATTTT. Amino acid sequence: CASSLETVADTQYF. This chain links TRBV7-9 with TRBJ2-3; D gene unclear. The CDR3 sequence is 14 residues long. CDR1 and CDR2 (germline): SEHNR, FQNEAQ (reference sequence). The V end lost 1 base, the J end lost 4 bases, and 9 bases lay between the germline ends.

The chain is built from TRBV4-3 and TRBJ2-4, with TRBD1 matching over 7 bases. V gave up 3 bases and J gave up 0 bases; unmatched junction bases: 2. The CDR3 has 15 amino acids. From germline, CDR1 is LGHNA and CDR2 YSLEER. CDR3 sequence: CASSHGTVAKNIQYF. The CDR3 DNA sequence: TGCGCCAGCAGCCACGGGACAGTAGCCAAAAACATTCAGTACTTC.

V gene TRBV20-1 combines with J gene TRBJ2-3; no definite D call. Germline-derived CDR1 and CDR2 are DFQATT and SNEGSKA (reference sequence). CDR3 size: 15 residues. Between the trimmed V and J ends, which lost 0 bases and 6 bases, there was a span of 16 bases. The CDR3 is CSARDLKTHGDTQYF. DNA for the CDR3: TGCAGTGCTAGAGACCTCAAAACCCATGGCGATACGCAGTATTTT.

The rearrangement links TRBV30 to TRBJ2-2; a weak D match, TRBD1 (6 bases). The germline gives CDR1 GTSNPN, CDR2 SVGIG (reference sequence). Trimming pared 3 bases from V and 1 base from J, leaving 9 bases between. The CDR3 is made up of 14 amino acids. The CDR3 region has the DNA TGTGCCTGGAGCCGGACAGTGAACACCGGGGAGCTGTTTTTT. Amino acids: CAWSRTVNTGELFF.

This clonotype was seen only once. CDR3 sequence (DNA): TGCAGCGTTGATGGGACAAATACCTACGAGCAGTACTTC. Its protein is CSVDGTNTYEQYF. V usage is TRBV29-1 and J usage is TRBJ2-7; possibly TRBD1 for D (6 bases). Germline loops: CDR1 SQVTM, CDR2 ANQGSEA. The V end was cut by 3 bases, the J end by 2 bases, with 11 bases between. CDR3 length: 13 residues.

The chain combines TRBV12-3 or TRBV12-4 with TRBJ2-1, with D possibly matching TRBD2 (6 bases). The CDR3 is made up of 14 amino acids. V was cut by 1 base and J by 7 bases, with 11 bases left in between. The CDR3 nucleotides read TGTGCCAGCAGTTTAGGGATAGCGGATAATGAGCAGTTCTTC. This gives the protein CASSLGIADNEQFF.

This clonotype was recorded a few times. This chain uses TRBV18 with TRBJ1-5; D unclear. Germline V lookup: CDR1 KGHSH, CDR2 LQKENI. The length of the CDR3 is 14 residues. The V and J ends lost 2 bases and 0 bases respectively, with 5 bases between them. CDR3 bases: TGTGCCAGCTCACCAGGGGTTAGCAATCAGCCCCAGCATTTT. Translated, it gives CASSPGVSNQPQHF.

The chain has TRBV29-1 and TRBJ2-7; 7 positions match TRBD2. In germline, CDR1 is SQVTM, CDR2 ANQGSEA. The CDR3 has 16 amino acids. J was trimmed by 2 bases and V by 4 bases; bases with no gene match: 14. This CDR3 reads CSVGEAWASGPYEQYF. For the CDR3, the DNA is TGCAGCGTTGGGGAGGCTTGGGCTAGCGGCCCCTACGAGCAGTACTTC.

The chain couples TRBV6-2 or TRBV6-3 to TRBJ2-2; D might be TRBD1 (5 bases). Germline V lookup: CDR1 MNHEY, CDR2 SVGEGT. The CDR3 extends over 14 amino acids. Trimming left V 11 bases short and J 7 bases short, with 20 bases between. The CDR3 loop is CAAKPQGFGGELFF. The CDR3 region has the DNA TGTGCCGCGAAACCTCAGGGTTTTGGCGGGGAGCTGTTTTTT.

The V and J genes are TRBV12-3 or TRBV12-4 and TRBJ1-1; no definite D call. The V end was cut by 1 base, the J end by 9 bases, with 9 bases between. The CDR3 is made up of 12 amino acids. CDR3 sequence (DNA): TGTGCCAGCAGTTTAGACCTTTTTAAAGCTTTCTTT. Translated: CASSLDLFKAFF.

This chain joins TRBV20-1 and TRBJ2-7; D is unclear. Germline values: CDR1 DFQATT, CDR2 SNEGSKA (reference sequence). V lost 5 bases and J 3 bases, leaving 8 bases between the germline ends. There are 11 residues in the CDR3. This chain's CDR3 is CSAPGLYEQYF. The CDR3 DNA sequence: TGCAGTGCTCCGGGCCTCTACGAGCAGTACTTC.

The chain employs TRBV5-6 and TRBJ2-5; possibly TRBD1 for D (7 bases). V shed 0 bases and J shed 4 bases, with 13 bases lying between them. This CDR3 is built from 15 residues. In germline, CDR1 is SGHDT, CDR2 YYEEEE. CDR3 nucleotides: TGTGCCAGCAGCTTGGTCCCAGGGGGAGGAGAGACCCAGTACTTC. Translated, it gives CASSLVPGGGETQYF.

The rearrangement joins TRBV20-1 to TRBJ2-7; 9 nucleotides align to TRBD1. Germline V lookup: CDR1 DFQATT, CDR2 SNEGSKA (reference sequence). Trimming removed 4 bases from V and 6 bases from J; junction bases left unmatched: 4. There are 12 residues in the CDR3. CDR3 residues: CSANRGLREQYF. In nucleotides, the CDR3 is TGCAGTGCTAACAGGGGGCTTCGCGAGCAGTACTTC.

The chain uses TRBV7-6 and TRBJ2-1; D possibly corresponds to TRBD2 (6 bases). V gave up 3 bases and J gave up 0 bases, with 12 bases separating them. Looked up from germline, CDR1 is SGHVS and CDR2 is FNYEAQ. CDR3 size: 16 residues. The CDR3 nucleotides read TGTGCCAGCAGCTTGGCTAGCGCAAGCTCCTACAATGAGCAGTTCTTC. It specifies CASSLASASSYNEQFF.

The J gene is TRBJ2-2, the V gene TRBV24-1; perhaps D is TRBD1 or TRBD2 (6 bases each). The CDR3 extends over 13 amino acids. Germline CDR1 reads KGHDR; CDR2 reads SFDVKD. V lost 5 bases, J lost 7 bases, and 10 bases lay in between. CDR3 sequence reads: CATSGRGVGELFF. CDR3 DNA: TGTGCCACCAGTGGAAGGGGGGTCGGGGAGCTGTTTTTT.

The chain employs TRBV28 and TRBJ2-1, with D unclear. The CDR3 has 14 amino acids. V lost 3 bases and J 0 bases, leaving 6 bases between the germline ends. Germline V gene sequence: CDR1 MDHEN, CDR2 SYDVKM. In nucleotides, the CDR3 is TGTGCCAGCAGTTTCCGGAGCTCCTACAATGAGCAGTTCTTC. It encodes CASSFRSSYNEQFF.

The genes are TRBV29-1 and TRBJ2-7, with unresolved D. CDR1 and CDR2 (germline): SQVTM, ANQGSEA. V was shortened by 7 bases and J by 6 bases, with 13 bases between the two germline ends. This CDR3 spans 11 amino acids. In nucleotides, the CDR3 is TGCAGCGGCGGCGCTTGGCGCGAGCAGTACTTC. Residues: CSGGAWREQYF.

The rearrangement links TRBV4-3 to TRBJ1-2; 7 bases are shared with TRBD1. This CDR3 has 15 amino acids. The germline CDR1 and CDR2 sequences are LGHNA and YSLEER. J lost 4 bases, V lost 1 base, and 6 bases had no gene match. The CDR3 nucleotides are TGCGCCAGCAGCCAAGTTGACAGGGAGGCCTATGGCTACACCTTC. It encodes CASSQVDREAYGYTF.

This sequence joins TRBV12-3 or TRBV12-4 and TRBJ2-7, with D possibly being TRBD1 (7 bases). V was shortened by 7 bases and J by 2 bases, with 12 bases between the two germline ends. The CDR3 consists of 13 residues. Written as DNA, the CDR3 is TGTGCCAGCACTCCAGGGGGGACCTACGAGCAGTACTTC. Residues: CASTPGGTYEQYF.

The chain recombines TRBV3-1 with TRBJ1-2; weak D call: TRBD1 (5 bases). CDR1 and CDR2 (germline): LGHDT, YNNKEL (reference sequence). The CDR3 runs 11 residues. With 6 bases removed from V and 5 bases from J, the gap between germline ends came to 7 bases. CDR3: CASSQGYGYTF. CDR3 nucleotide sequence: TGTGCCAGCAGTCAGGGTTATGGCTACACCTTC.

This chain's CDR3 is CASTVDLMGTQYF. In nucleotides, the CDR3 is TGTGCCAGCACTGTGGACCTGATGGGGACCCAGTACTTC. The rearrangement joins TRBV12-3 or TRBV12-4 to TRBJ2-5; D remains ambiguous. V lost 7 bases and J 7 bases, leaving 16 bases between the germline ends. This CDR3 has 13 amino acids.

This chain uses TRBV15 with TRBJ2-3, with D hard to call. Germline V gives CDR1 LNHNV, CDR2 YYDKDF (reference sequence). The ends were cut back, 0 bases at V and 6 bases at J, with 13 bases in the middle. The CDR3 sequence is 15 residues long. The CDR3 bases are TGTGCCACCAGCAGAGAGGAAAGGGCGATGGATACGCAGTATTTT. Protein sequence: CATSREERAMDTQYF.